The following is a T cell receptor beta chain sequence with its context. This CDR3 is 14 amino acids long. Germline CDR1 and CDR2: SGHNT and YYREEE (reference sequence). V was clipped by 3 bases and J by 1 base, with 11 bases between them. The record originates from a study of blood T cell repertoires in COVID-19. The repertoire was sequenced with immunoSEQ multiplex PCR; TCRdb's copy has only in-frame clones and lacks some. The sample lists over 150,000 clones; around nine tenths were seen once. The chain links TRBV5-4 to TRBJ2-7; no clear D. The source is an elderly woman with COVID-19, enrolled during active disease. The sequenced material came from peripheral blood. The CDR3 nucleotides read TGTGCCAGCAGCTCTGACTTATATTCCTACGAGCAGTACTTC. This sequence encodes CASSSDLYSYEQYF.